These 6 T cell receptor beta chains came from one sample sequenced in a study of CD8 T cells in Susac syndrome. A quantity of about 0.45 to 1 ug RNA underwent reverse transcription using random hexamers. TCRdb used MiXCR to reprocess the immunoSEQ multiplex PCR reads, holding one entry per CDR3 protein. This table holds 170,000 or so distinct CDR3 sequences, about 93% found once. Material for sequencing was CD4+ T cells from PBMCs. The source is a human donor with multiple sclerosis.

This clonotype was detected only once. The V and J genes are TRBV12-3 or TRBV12-4 and TRBJ1-1; perhaps TRBD1 as D (5 bases). The V gene lost 3 bases and the J gene lost 8 bases, with 13 bases spanning the gap. The length of the CDR3 is 13 residues. The CDR3 is CASSFRGQGEAFF. CDR3 sequence (DNA): TGTGCCAGCAGTTTTCGCGGGCAGGGCGAAGCTTTCTTT.

CDR3 region: CASSYAGASYEQYF. The CDR3 DNA sequence: TGTGCCAGCAGTTACGCGGGAGCCAGCTACGAGCAGTACTTC. The J gene is TRBJ2-7, the V gene TRBV6-5; 7 bases align to TRBD2. The V segment lost 2 bases and the J segment 3 bases; nucleotides outside the gene matches: 4. There are 14 residues in the CDR3. Germline V CDR1 and CDR2: MNHEY, SVGAGI.

This sequence joins TRBV7-2 and TRBJ1-4; maybe TRBD1 (5 bases). V was shortened by 5 bases and J by 8 bases, with 15 bases between the two germline ends. Germline CDR1 and CDR2: SGHTA and FQGNSA. This CDR3 region has 14 residues. This CDR3 reads CASSPSGYGEKLFF. In DNA form, the CDR3 reads TGTGCCAGCAGCCCCTCAGGGTATGGGGAAAAACTGTTTTTT.

In its sample, this clonotype was seen once. The genes are TRBV16 and TRBJ1-4, with 7 bases aligning to TRBD1. Losses at the gene ends were 2 bases for V and 3 bases for J; bases not matched to a gene: 3. The CDR3 length is 15 residues. The germline gives CDR1 KGHSY, CDR2 FQNENV. The CDR3 nucleotides are TGTGCCAGCAGCCAAGATGGGACAGCTAATGAAAAACTGTTTTTT. It yields the protein CASSQDGTANEKLFF.

The chain has TRBV27 and TRBJ2-7; 7 bases agree with TRBD2. The CDR3 has 13 residues. With V trimmed by 2 bases and J by 5 bases, 3 bases remained unmatched. Germline-derived CDR1 and CDR2 are MNHEY and SMNVEV (reference sequence). The CDR3 DNA reads TGTGCCAGCAGTTTAGGACTAGACGACGAGCAGTACTTC. Translated: CASSLGLDDEQYF.

J is TRBJ1-5 and V is TRBV18; D gene unclear. This CDR3 has 15 residues. The germline CDR1 and CDR2 sequences are KGHSH and LQKENI. V was trimmed by 5 bases and J by 0 bases, leaving 11 bases between them. The CDR3 DNA sequence: TGTGCCAGCTCAGCGACGAGTAATAGCAATCAGCCCCAGCATTTT. It yields the protein CASSATSNSNQPQHF. Full variable domain (remainder filled in from reference TRBV18 and TRBJ1-5): NAGVMQNPRHLVRRRGQEARLRCSPMKGHSHVYWYRQLPEEGLKFMVYLQKENIIDESGMPKERFSAEFPKEGPSILRIQQVVRGDSAAYFCASSATSNSNQPQHFGDGTRLSIL.